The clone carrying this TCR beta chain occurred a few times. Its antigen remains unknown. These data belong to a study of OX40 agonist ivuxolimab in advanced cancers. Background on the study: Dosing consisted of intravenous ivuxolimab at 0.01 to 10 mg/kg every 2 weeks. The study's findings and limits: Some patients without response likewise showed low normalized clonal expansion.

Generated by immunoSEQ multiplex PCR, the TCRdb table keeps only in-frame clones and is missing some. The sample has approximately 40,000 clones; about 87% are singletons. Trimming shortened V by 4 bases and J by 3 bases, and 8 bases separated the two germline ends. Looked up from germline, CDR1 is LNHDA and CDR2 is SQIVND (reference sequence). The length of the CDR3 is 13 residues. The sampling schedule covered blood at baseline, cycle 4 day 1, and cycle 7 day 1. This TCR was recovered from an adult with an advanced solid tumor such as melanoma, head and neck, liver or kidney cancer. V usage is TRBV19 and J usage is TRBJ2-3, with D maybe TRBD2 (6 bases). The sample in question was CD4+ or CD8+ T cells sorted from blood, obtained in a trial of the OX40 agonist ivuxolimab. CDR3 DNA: TGTGCCAGTAGTAGCCTAGCGACAGATACGCAGTATTTT. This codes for CASSSLATDTQYF.